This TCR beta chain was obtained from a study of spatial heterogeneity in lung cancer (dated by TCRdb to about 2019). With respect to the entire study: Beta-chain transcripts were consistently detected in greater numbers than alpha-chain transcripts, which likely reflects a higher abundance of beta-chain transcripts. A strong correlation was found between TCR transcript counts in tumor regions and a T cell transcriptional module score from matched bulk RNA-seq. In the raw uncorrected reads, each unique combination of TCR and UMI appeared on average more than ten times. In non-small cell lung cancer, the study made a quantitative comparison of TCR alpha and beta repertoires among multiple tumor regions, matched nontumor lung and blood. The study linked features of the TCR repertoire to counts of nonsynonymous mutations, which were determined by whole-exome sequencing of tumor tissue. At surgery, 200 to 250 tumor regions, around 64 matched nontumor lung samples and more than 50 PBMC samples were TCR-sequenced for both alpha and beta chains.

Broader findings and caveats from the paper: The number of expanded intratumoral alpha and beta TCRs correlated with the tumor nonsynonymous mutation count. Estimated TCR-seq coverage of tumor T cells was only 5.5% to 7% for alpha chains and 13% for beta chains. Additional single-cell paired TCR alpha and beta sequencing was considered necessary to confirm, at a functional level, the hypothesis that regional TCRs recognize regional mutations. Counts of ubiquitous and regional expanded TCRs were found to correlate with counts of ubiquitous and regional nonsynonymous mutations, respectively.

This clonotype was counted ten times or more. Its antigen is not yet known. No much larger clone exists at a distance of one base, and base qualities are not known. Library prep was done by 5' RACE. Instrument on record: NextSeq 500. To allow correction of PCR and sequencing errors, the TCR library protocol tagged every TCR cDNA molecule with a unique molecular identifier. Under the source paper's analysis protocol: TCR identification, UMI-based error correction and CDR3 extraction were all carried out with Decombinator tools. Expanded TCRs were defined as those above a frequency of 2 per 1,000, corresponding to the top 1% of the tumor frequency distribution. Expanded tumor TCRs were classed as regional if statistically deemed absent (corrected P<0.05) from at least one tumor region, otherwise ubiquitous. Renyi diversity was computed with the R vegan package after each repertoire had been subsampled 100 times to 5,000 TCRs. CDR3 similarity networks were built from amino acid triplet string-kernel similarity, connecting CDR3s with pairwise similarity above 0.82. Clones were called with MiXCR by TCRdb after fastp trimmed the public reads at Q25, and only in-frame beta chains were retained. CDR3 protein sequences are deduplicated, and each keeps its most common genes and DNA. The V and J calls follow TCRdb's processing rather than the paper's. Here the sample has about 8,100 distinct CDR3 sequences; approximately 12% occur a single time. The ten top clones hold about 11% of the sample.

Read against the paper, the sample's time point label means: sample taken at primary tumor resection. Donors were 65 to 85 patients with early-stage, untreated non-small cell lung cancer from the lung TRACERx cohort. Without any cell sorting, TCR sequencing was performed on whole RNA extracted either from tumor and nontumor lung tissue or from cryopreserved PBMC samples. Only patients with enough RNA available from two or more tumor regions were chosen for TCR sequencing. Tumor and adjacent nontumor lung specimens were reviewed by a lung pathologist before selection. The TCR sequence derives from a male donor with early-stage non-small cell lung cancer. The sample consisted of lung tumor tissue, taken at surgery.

The encoded CDR3 is CAISDRMGAGYNSPLHF. The DNA sequence follows: TGTGCCATCAGTGACCGAATGGGGGCCGGCTATAATTCACCCCTCCACTTT. The chain links TRBV10-3 with TRBJ1-6, with TRBD1 perhaps the D gene, on 6 matching bases. V is reduced by 3 bases and J by 3 bases, leaving a spacing of 15 bases between them. Inclusive of the bounding cysteine and phenylalanine, the CDR3 is 17 residues long. Only the CDR3 region is kept as DNA, spanning 51 bases read in frame from base 1. CDR1 ENHRY and CDR2 SYGVKD are derived from the germline V gene.